The T cell receptor (beta chain) under discussion was sequenced for a study of shared clonotypes between healthy human individuals. The study's findings and limits: A reduction in generation probabilities was seen for non-shared clonotypes relative to those shared by all four donors.

This clone was found a few times. Its antigen is still unknown. Naive CD8 populations comprised CD45RO-negative cells positively selected for CCR7, excluding terminally differentiated effector memory CD45RA+ cells. At deep level, the assay was performed. Some clones are missing from TCRdb's copy, which holds only in-frame ones; the method was immunoSEQ multiplex PCR. The table lists about 2.2 million clones, roughly 95% of them singletons. The germline V and J ends were trimmed by 0 bases and 2 bases, with 17 bases remaining between them. Germline values: CDR1 GTSNPN, CDR2 SVGIG (reference sequence). There are 17 residues in the CDR3.

The sequenced sample consisted of naive CD8+ T cells from PBMCs. V usage is TRBV30 and J usage is TRBJ1-5, with a possible D match to TRBD1 (5 bases). The sequence derives from a man between 18 and 35 years old in good health. Some clones in this sample may be carry-over from other donors' samples. CDR3 sequence: CAWSVREGIMGNQPQHF. The CDR3, as DNA: TGTGCCTGGAGTGTACGCGAGGGGATAATGGGCAATCAGCCCCAGCATTTT. The full variable domain, its missing parts supplied by reference TRBV30 and TRBJ1-5, is SQTIHQWPATLVQPVGSPLSLECTVEGTSNPNLYWYRQAAGRGLQLLFYSVGIGQISSEVPQNLSASRPQDRQFILSSKKLLLSDSGFYLCAWSVREGIMGNQPQHFGDGTRLSIL.